This TCR beta chain is from a study of T cells expressing NK-cell markers. Study background: The TCR beta repertoires were obtained from sorted CD3+CD56+NKG2C+, CD3+CD56+NKG2C- and CD3+CD56-NKG2C+ T cells. Just one sequenced donor of eight was HCMV-seronegative, while seven were seropositive.

About this clonotype itself: The target antigen is unknown.

Study-level findings and limits: Whether expanded NKG2C+ T cell clones were HCMV-specific remained unclear.

TCR beta cDNA was generated via 5'RACE template switching incorporating UMIs. For each CDR3 protein, TCRdb gives one entry from its re-call of the 5' RACE reads, without DNA. Here the sample table reports 150,000 to 180,000 distinct CDR3 sequences. Germline CDR1 and CDR2: KGHDR and SFDVKD. This CDR3 is 18 amino acids long. This chain links TRBV24-1 with TRBJ2-7; the TCRdb call, TRBD1, lacks DNA for checking. The receptor was isolated from a woman aged 50 to 65 in good health. Sequences were obtained from blood T cells: a sorted CD56 or NKG2C T cell subset, CD4+ or CD8+ T cells, or bulk PBMC T cells (not recorded which). CDR3 in amino acids: CATSAALQGTGGLDEQYF.